This is a list of T cell receptor beta chains from one sample in a study of T cell changes during pregnancy in multiple sclerosis. The protocol was immunoSEQ multiplex PCR, while the TCRdb copy is restricted to in-frame clones and leaves out a portion. The sample holds tens of thousands of clones, approximately 90% seen once. Sequencing was performed on CD4+ T cells from peripheral blood mononuclear cells, taken after pregnancy. The source of these receptors is a female donor in good health, enrolled as a control in a pregnancy study. Both conserved end residues are part of each CDR3. Fields, in order: CDR3 DNA, CDR3 protein, D gene, J gene, V gene, clone size. The D gene is left open where the match is weak. Clone size, where shown, is once, few, many, or a class for clones that have expanded.

CDR3nt: TGTGCCAGCAGCTTCCAGGGGTTAATGGGTGAGCAGTTCTTC
CDR3aa: CASSFQGLMGEQFF
d_gene: .
j_gene: TRBJ2-1
v_gene: TRBV11-2
abundance: .

CDR3nt: TGTGCCACCAGCAGAGATCCCCACTCAACAGGGTATCACACTGAAGCTTTCTTT
CDR3aa: CATSRDPHSTGYHTEAFF
d_gene: .
j_gene: TRBJ1-1
v_gene: TRBV15
abundance: .

CDR3nt: TGTGCCAGCAGCGCCCCTCACAGGATGGCTGAAGCTTTCTTT
CDR3aa: CASSAPHRMAEAFF
d_gene: .
j_gene: TRBJ1-1
v_gene: TRBV13
abundance: .

CDR3nt: TGTGCCAGCAGCTTGTCCCAGTCAAGTCCTGAAGCTTTCTTT
CDR3aa: CASSLSQSSPEAFF
d_gene: .
j_gene: TRBJ1-1
v_gene: TRBV7-9
abundance: .

CDR3nt: TGTGCCAGCTCCGGGACAGGCTCCTACGAGCAGTACTTC
CDR3aa: CASSGTGSYEQYF
d_gene: TRBD1
j_gene: TRBJ2-7
v_gene: TRBV18
abundance: .

CDR3nt: TGTGCCAGCACCCGGAACAGGGTGGGCGGGGAGCTGTTTTTT
CDR3aa: CASTRNRVGGELFF
d_gene: .
j_gene: TRBJ2-2
v_gene: TRBV5-5
abundance: once

CDR3nt: TGTGCCTGGAGTAGAGGACAGGTAAATAATCAGCCCCAGCATTTT
CDR3aa: CAWSRGQVNNQPQHF
d_gene: TRBD1
j_gene: TRBJ1-5
v_gene: TRBV30
abundance: .

CDR3nt: TGTGCCAGCAGCCGGGGACTAGCGGGGGCCCGCACAGATACGCAGTATTTT
CDR3aa: CASSRGLAGARTDTQYF
d_gene: TRBD2
j_gene: TRBJ2-3
v_gene: TRBV14
abundance: once

CDR3nt: TGTGCCAGCGGCCGGGACAGGGGTGACACCATATATTTT
CDR3aa: CASGRDRGDTIYF
d_gene: TRBD1
j_gene: TRBJ1-3
v_gene: TRBV28
abundance: .

CDR3nt: TGTGCCAGCAGCTTAACCTCCGGGACAGGTCGCTACGAGCAGTACTTC
CDR3aa: CASSLTSGTGRYEQYF
d_gene: TRBD1
j_gene: TRBJ2-7
v_gene: TRBV11-3
abundance: .

CDR3nt: TGTGCCAGCAGCCCCCGGGACACTTCCACTGAAGCTTTCTTT
CDR3aa: CASSPRDTSTEAFF
d_gene: .
j_gene: TRBJ1-1
v_gene: TRBV7-8
abundance: .

CDR3nt: TGTGCCAGCAGCCCGGAAGGGGCAGGGTATTACCAGCCCCAGCATTTT
CDR3aa: CASSPEGAGYYQPQHF
d_gene: .
j_gene: TRBJ1-5
v_gene: TRBV7-2
abundance: .

CDR3nt: TGTGCCAGTAGTTCTCCCAGGGGGCGAGCTAACTACGAGCAGTACTTC
CDR3aa: CASSSPRGRANYEQYF
d_gene: TRBD1
j_gene: TRBJ2-7
v_gene: TRBV19
abundance: .

CDR3nt: TGTGCCAGCAGCTCTGGCGGGTCCAGGACCTACGAGCAGTACTTC
CDR3aa: CASSSGGSRTYEQYF
d_gene: .
j_gene: TRBJ2-7
v_gene: TRBV5-4
abundance: .

CDR3nt: TGTGCCAGCAGGACAGGGAACACCGGGGAGCTGTTTTTT
CDR3aa: CASRTGNTGELFF
d_gene: .
j_gene: TRBJ2-2
v_gene: TRBV6-1
abundance: .

CDR3nt: TGTGCCAGCAGTGAACACAGGTTGAACACTGAAGCTTTCTTT
CDR3aa: CASSEHRLNTEAFF
d_gene: .
j_gene: TRBJ1-1
v_gene: TRBV6-1
abundance: .

CDR3nt: TGCGCCAGCAGCCAAGATAGGTCGGGGGGCTTAGTTGAAAAACTGTTTTTT
CDR3aa: CASSQDRSGGLVEKLFF
d_gene: .
j_gene: TRBJ1-4
v_gene: TRBV4-3
abundance: .

CDR3nt: TGTGCCAGCAGTTACTCGAACAGCAAAAGGAACACTGAAGCTTTCTTT
CDR3aa: CASSYSNSKRNTEAFF
d_gene: .
j_gene: TRBJ1-1
v_gene: TRBV6-5
abundance: few

CDR3nt: TGTGCCAGTAGATCGAGGAGCTCTGGGGCCAACGTCCTGACTTTC
CDR3aa: CASRSRSSGANVLTF
d_gene: .
j_gene: TRBJ2-6
v_gene: TRBV19
abundance: .

CDR3nt: TGTGCCAGCTCACCACCAGGGAGAGTGGCATCACCCCTCCACTTT
CDR3aa: CASSPPGRVASPLHF
d_gene: .
j_gene: TRBJ1-6
v_gene: TRBV18
abundance: .

CDR3nt: TGCGCCAGCAGCCTTACCACGGGGGGCTCGAACACTGAAGCTTTCTTT
CDR3aa: CASSLTTGGSNTEAFF
d_gene: .
j_gene: TRBJ1-1
v_gene: TRBV4-1
abundance: .

CDR3nt: TGTGCTAGTGGCCGCCGACAGGCAGGGGAGACCCAGTACTTC
CDR3aa: CASGRRQAGETQYF
d_gene: .
j_gene: TRBJ2-5
v_gene: TRBV12-5
abundance: .

CDR3nt: TGTGCCAGCAGCTCGGGATTGAACACTGAAGCTTTCTTT
CDR3aa: CASSSGLNTEAFF
d_gene: .
j_gene: TRBJ1-1
v_gene: TRBV7-2
abundance: .

CDR3nt: TGTGCCAGCAGCTGGGGACAGCAGAACACTGAAGCTTTCTTT
CDR3aa: CASSWGQQNTEAFF
d_gene: TRBD1
j_gene: TRBJ1-1
v_gene: TRBV7-9
abundance: .

CDR3nt: TGTGCCAGCAGTGAATCGTACGGGGCTTTCTTT
CDR3aa: CASSESYGAFF
d_gene: .
j_gene: TRBJ1-1
v_gene: TRBV6-1
abundance: .

CDR3nt: TGTGCCACCAGCAGAGACCAGGGGGCGAGGAATGAGCAGTTCTTC
CDR3aa: CATSRDQGARNEQFF
d_gene: TRBD1
j_gene: TRBJ2-1
v_gene: TRBV15
abundance: .

CDR3nt: TGCGCCAGCAGCTTCGGCGGGGGGGATAGATACAATGAGCAGTTCTTC
CDR3aa: CASSFGGGDRYNEQFF
d_gene: TRBD2
j_gene: TRBJ2-1
v_gene: TRBV5-1
abundance: .

CDR3nt: TGCGCCAGCAGCTTGGGAGGGATAACTAGCGGGGGGCCAGAGACCCAGTACTTC
CDR3aa: CASSLGGITSGGPETQYF
d_gene: TRBD2
j_gene: TRBJ2-5
v_gene: TRBV5-1
abundance: .

CDR3nt: TGTGCCAGTAGTAACCCCACAGGGATCCAGAGAGAAAAACTGTTTTTT
CDR3aa: CASSNPTGIQREKLFF
d_gene: .
j_gene: TRBJ1-4
v_gene: TRBV19
abundance: .

CDR3nt: TGTGCCAGCAGCCTCGACAGGGGTCGGTCCTACAATGAGCAGTTCTTC
CDR3aa: CASSLDRGRSYNEQFF
d_gene: TRBD1
j_gene: TRBJ2-1
v_gene: TRBV9
abundance: once

CDR3nt: TGTGCCAGCTCACCACAGGGGACAGAGGGCGAGCAGTACTTC
CDR3aa: CASSPQGTEGEQYF
d_gene: TRBD1
j_gene: TRBJ2-7
v_gene: TRBV18
abundance: once

CDR3nt: TGTGCCAGCAGCTTGGTTACTAGTGACGAGCAGTTCTTC
CDR3aa: CASSLVTSDEQFF
d_gene: .
j_gene: TRBJ2-1
v_gene: TRBV5-4
abundance: .

CDR3nt: TGTGCCAGCAGCTTATCACAGGGCAGCACTGAAGCTTTCTTT
CDR3aa: CASSLSQGSTEAFF
d_gene: .
j_gene: TRBJ1-1
v_gene: TRBV7-2
abundance: .

CDR3nt: TGTGCCAGCACAGATACACAGGGGGAGCGTGGCTACACCTTC
CDR3aa: CASTDTQGERGYTF
d_gene: TRBD1
j_gene: TRBJ1-2
v_gene: TRBV11-2
abundance: .

CDR3nt: TGTGCCAGCAGCTTCCCAGGGCCCGAGCAGTACTTC
CDR3aa: CASSFPGPEQYF
d_gene: .
j_gene: TRBJ2-7
v_gene: TRBV7-8
abundance: .

CDR3nt: TGTGCCAGCTCACCTCCTCCGGGGGTCCACGAGCAGTACTTC
CDR3aa: CASSPPPGVHEQYF
d_gene: .
j_gene: TRBJ2-7
v_gene: TRBV18
abundance: .

CDR3nt: TGTGCCAGCAGAGATAATACAGCCTCCTACGAGCAGTACTTC
CDR3aa: CASRDNTASYEQYF
d_gene: .
j_gene: TRBJ2-7
v_gene: TRBV6-1
abundance: .

CDR3nt: TGCGCCAGCAGCTTTACCGGGACAGGGCAGACGGAGAAACTGTTTTTT
CDR3aa: CASSFTGTGQTEKLFF
d_gene: TRBD1
j_gene: TRBJ1-4
v_gene: TRBV5-1
abundance: .

CDR3nt: TGTGCCAGCAGCCAAGATCGAAACGGACACTTCTATGGCTACACCTTC
CDR3aa: CASSQDRNGHFYGYTF
d_gene: .
j_gene: TRBJ1-2
v_gene: TRBV4-2
abundance: .

CDR3nt: TGTGCCAGCAGCCAAGAACTAGCGGGGGGTGAGCAGTACTTC
CDR3aa: CASSQELAGGEQYF
d_gene: TRBD2
j_gene: TRBJ2-7
v_gene: TRBV14
abundance: once